Following are 25 T cell receptor beta chains from one sample sequenced in a study of CD8 T cells in ankylosing spondylitis. Whole-study results and caveats: A TCR beta motif made of several highly homologous variants seemed typical of ankylosing spondylitis blood.

TCRdb fed the 5' RACE reads into MiXCR, producing one record per CDR3 protein. This table holds around 480,000 distinct CDR3 sequences, approximately 17% found once. No antigen is known for these receptors. Sample: blood, either unsorted or a sorted T cell fraction (not recorded which). Source of these receptors: a male donor with ankylosing spondylitis.

The V and J genes are TRBV9 and TRBJ1-2; D is unclear. This CDR3 is 12 amino acids long. The germline V gene has CDR1 SGDLS and CDR2 YYNGEE. Trimming left V 3 bases short and J 7 bases short, with 10 bases between. The CDR3 region is CASSGSAGGYTF. CDR3 DNA sequence: TGTGCCAGCAGCGGAAGCGCTGGTGGCTACACCTTC.

There are a few counts of this clonotype. This sequence joins TRBV28 and TRBJ2-7; D uncertain. The V end was cut by 6 bases, the J end by 3 bases, with 6 bases between. Germline V gives CDR1 MDHEN, CDR2 SYDVKM. The CDR3 runs to 11 residues. DNA for the CDR3: TGTGCCAGCAGGCAAAGCTACGAGCAGTACTTC. Its protein product is CASRQSYEQYF.

The J gene is TRBJ1-2, the V gene TRBV24-1, with 9 bases identical to TRBD1. V lost 4 bases to trimming and J lost 6 bases; unmatched junction nucleotides: 5. The germline gives CDR1 KGHDR, CDR2 SFDVKD. The CDR3 is made up of 14 amino acids. The DNA of the CDR3 is TGTGCCACCAGTGACCCAAACAGGGGGCATGGCTACACCTTC. It yields the protein CATSDPNRGHGYTF.

This rearrangement joins TRBV28 to TRBJ2-7, with D hard to call. V lost 5 bases and J 5 bases, leaving 19 bases between the germline ends. This CDR3 spans 15 amino acids. Germline-derived CDR1 and CDR2 are MDHEN and SYDVKM. For the CDR3, the DNA is TGTGCCAGCAGTCCTGGGATCCTACTGATCCACGAGCAGTACTTC. Protein sequence: CASSPGILLIHEQYF.

This clonotype was recorded once. The genes are TRBV20-1 and TRBJ2-4; 9 bases are shared with TRBD1. With V trimmed by 0 bases and J by 7 bases, 4 bases remained unmatched. CDR1 DFQATT and CDR2 SNEGSKA come from the germline V gene (reference sequence). The CDR3 runs to 14 residues. The CDR3 here is CSARDRQGVNIQYF. DNA for the CDR3: TGCAGTGCTAGAGATAGACAGGGGGTGAACATTCAGTACTTC.

J is TRBJ2-1 and V is TRBV7-2, with 11 bases identical to TRBD2. The CDR3 is 17 residues long. V shed 0 bases, J shed 8 bases, and the junction held 9 bases outside the gene matches. Germline CDR1 and CDR2: SGHTA and FQGNSA. CDR3 sequence reads: CASSLAKIAGGTDEQFF. The CDR3 DNA is TGTGCCAGCAGCTTAGCTAAGATAGCGGGGGGGACAGATGAGCAGTTCTTC.

This CDR3 reads CASSLGDKRDEKLFF. For the CDR3, the DNA is TGCGCCAGCAGCTTGGGGGACAAAAGAGATGAAAAACTGTTTTTT. V gene TRBV5-1 combines with J gene TRBJ1-4; TRBD1 is a possible D gene (6 bases). Germline V CDR1 and CDR2: SGHRS, YFSETQ. The ends were cut back, 0 bases at V and 6 bases at J, with 12 bases in the middle. The CDR3 extends over 15 amino acids.

The gene calls are TRBV20-1 and TRBJ2-6, with D hard to call. The germline CDR1 and CDR2 sequences are DFQATT and SNEGSKA (reference sequence). The CDR3 is 15 amino acids. V gave up 5 bases and J gave up 0 bases, with 11 bases separating them. CDR3 sequence: CSAPNGYSGANVLTF. In DNA form, the CDR3 reads TGCAGTGCTCCCAATGGCTACTCTGGGGCCAACGTCCTGACTTTC.

This clonotype was seen a single time. The genes are TRBV6-5 and TRBJ2-3; 7 bases align to TRBD2. The CDR3 has 16 amino acids. V gave up 2 bases and J gave up 5 bases; unmatched junction bases: 10. From germline, CDR1 is MNHEY and CDR2 SVGAGI. CDR3 bases: TGTGCCAGCAGTTACCACTCCTCAGGGAGGGTAGATACGCAGTATTTT. It specifies CASSYHSSGRVDTQYF.

The rearrangement uses TRBV5-6 and TRBJ1-6; 10 nucleotides align to TRBD1. The CDR3 contains 17 residues. The V gene end was trimmed by 4 bases and the J gene end by 7 bases; junction bases not matched to a gene: 11. Germline loops: CDR1 SGHDT, CDR2 YYEEEE. CDR3 sequence (DNA): TGTGCCAGCAGCAGCGGGACAGGGGATCTCGCCAATTCACCCCTCCACTTT. Protein: CASSSGTGDLANSPLHF.

This chain connects TRBV7-8 to TRBJ2-2, with unresolved D. V lost 0 bases and J 5 bases, leaving 13 bases between the germline ends. From germline, CDR1 is SGHVS and CDR2 FQNEAQ. The CDR3 is made up of 16 amino acids. DNA of the CDR3: TGTGCCAGCAGCTTAGCTTGGCAGGTTCAGACCGGGGAGCTGTTTTTT. The encoded protein is CASSLAWQVQTGELFF. The variable domain in full, completed from reference TRBV7-8 and TRBJ2-2, reads GAGVSQSPRYKVAKRGQDVALRCDPISGHVSLFWYQQALGQGPEFLTYFQNEAQLDKSGLPSDRFFAERPEGSVSTLKIQRTQQEDSAVYLCASSLAWQVQTGELFFGEGSRLTVL.

The chain combines TRBV18 with TRBJ2-3, with 11 bases lining up with TRBD2. Germline V gene sequence: CDR1 KGHSH, CDR2 LQKENI. The CDR3 loop spans 15 amino acids. With 1 base clipped from V and 4 bases from J, the junction kept 1 base outside the gene matches. The DNA of the CDR3 is TGTGCCAGCTCACCACTAGCGGGGGGGCCAGATACGCAGTATTTT. Translated, it gives CASSPLAGGPDTQYF.

This clonotype was observed a handful of times. The chain links TRBV6-5 to TRBJ1-2; D is possibly TRBD1 (6 bases). The CDR3 contains 16 residues. Germline loops: CDR1 MNHEY, CDR2 SVGAGI. V dropped 0 bases and J dropped 7 bases, with 18 bases sitting between them. CDR3 in amino acids: CASSYSNAGARRGYTF. CDR3 DNA sequence: TGTGCCAGCAGTTACTCGAATGCAGGGGCACGTCGTGGCTACACCTTC.

This chain connects TRBV18 to TRBJ1-1, with 7 bases lining up with TRBD1. Germline assignment: CDR1 KGHSH and CDR2 LQKENI. The V and J ends lost 3 bases and 0 bases, in that order; junction bases with no gene match: 4. The CDR3 contains 15 residues. DNA for the CDR3: TGTGCCAGCTCACCCCCGGGACAGATGAACACTGAAGCTTTCTTT. Translating it yields CASSPPGQMNTEAFF.

This chain joins TRBV27 and TRBJ2-7; 8 bases are shared with TRBD1. The V gene's germline CDR1 is MNHEY and CDR2 SMNVEV (reference sequence). V shed 2 bases, J shed 5 bases, and the junction held 14 bases outside the gene matches. The CDR3 is made up of 17 amino acids. For the CDR3, the DNA is TGTGCCAGCAGTTTAACGCCTCACAGGGGGTTAGGAAACGAGCAGTACTTC. Translation: CASSLTPHRGLGNEQYF.

The rearrangement joins TRBV20-1 to TRBJ1-2; 7 nucleotides align to TRBD1. Trimming cost V 4 bases and J 4 bases; bases outside gene matches: 12. The V gene's germline CDR1 is DFQATT and CDR2 SNEGSKA (reference sequence). The CDR3 is made up of 15 amino acids. The DNA for the CDR3 is TGCAGTGCTATTTACGGGGGACAGAAAACCTATGGCTACACCTTC. Encoded protein: CSAIYGGQKTYGYTF.

The chain couples TRBV7-2 to TRBJ2-1; D unresolved. V lost 5 bases and J 8 bases, leaving 13 bases between the germline ends. CDR3 size: 13 residues. The germline CDR1 and CDR2 sequences are SGHTA and FQGNSA. Here the CDR3 DNA reads TGTGCCAGCAGCAGTAGGCTCGTTGATGAGCAGTTCTTC. As protein: CASSSRLVDEQFF.

This clonotype came up once. Being one base from a much bigger clone, this may be a read error. The V gene is TRBV15, the J gene TRBJ1-1, with no clear D. The CDR3 runs to 14 residues. Germline values: CDR1 LNHNV, CDR2 YYDKDF (reference sequence). The CDR3 DNA reads TGTGCCACCAGCAGAGATCGAGGGATCACTGAAGCTTCCTTT. The encoded protein is CATSRDRGITEASF.

This clonotype was found many times. The J gene is TRBJ2-2, the V gene TRBV12-3 or TRBV12-4, with a possible D match to TRBD1 (6 bases). Trimming stripped 7 bases from V and 4 bases from J, with 19 bases between. This CDR3 has 16 residues. The CDR3 coding sequence is TGTGCCAGCACCTGGGACACCGCCTGGGGCACCGGGGAGCTGTTTTTT. Translated: CASTWDTAWGTGELFF.

V usage is TRBV5-1 and J usage is TRBJ2-7, with 7 bases identical to TRBD2. The CDR3 sequence is 14 residues long. V trimming: 1 base; J trimming: 2 bases; junction bases outside the gene matches: 3. CDR1 is SGHRS, CDR2 YFSETQ, per germline. The DNA of the CDR3 is TGCGCCAGCAGCTTGTTTACTAGCGCCTACGAGCAGTACTTC. It encodes CASSLFTSAYEQYF.

This clonotype was seen a few times. The chain couples TRBV3-1 to TRBJ1-1; maybe TRBD1 (6 bases). The CDR3 runs 16 residues. V was cut by 5 bases and J by 0 bases, with 16 bases left in between. CDR1 and CDR2 (germline): LGHDT, YNNKEL (reference sequence). The CDR3: CASSTGGRRLNTEAFF. CDR3 in DNA: TGTGCCAGCAGCACGGGGGGCAGAAGATTGAACACTGAAGCTTTCTTT.

The chain recombines TRBV11-2 with TRBJ2-1; 8 nucleotides agree with TRBD2. This CDR3 comprises 15 residues. Germline assignment: CDR1 SGHAT and CDR2 FQNNGV. J was trimmed by 3 bases and V by 4 bases; bases with no gene match: 5. In nucleotides, the CDR3 is TGTGCCAGCAGCTCGCCCGGGGGGGACTACAATGAGCAGTTCTTC. Protein sequence: CASSSPGGDYNEQFF. Supplemented by reference TRBV11-2 and TRBJ2-1, the full variable domain reads EAGVAQSPRYKIIEKRQSVAFWCNPISGHATLYWYQQILGQGPKLLIQFQNNGVVDDSQLPKDRFSAERLKGVDSTLKIQPAKLEDSAVYLCASSSPGGDYNEQFFGPGTRLTVL.

This chain links TRBV12-3 or TRBV12-4 with TRBJ2-1; D is possibly TRBD2 (5 bases). V gave up 2 bases and J gave up 1 base, with 12 bases separating them. The CDR3 covers 16 residues. The CDR3 here is CASSLQRLLSYNEQFF. CDR3 DNA sequence: TGTGCCAGCAGTTTACAGCGACTACTATCCTACAATGAGCAGTTCTTC.

This clonotype turned up a few times. The chain uses TRBV7-2 and TRBJ2-2; D possibly corresponds to TRBD2 (6 bases). CDR1 SGHTA and CDR2 FQGNSA come from the germline V gene. V lost 1 base to trimming and J lost 1 base, with 13 bases between them. The CDR3 spans 17 residues. The CDR3, as DNA: TGTGCCAGCAGCTTAGTGTATGCGGGGCTGAACACCGGGGAGCTGTTTTTT. Amino acid sequence: CASSLVYAGLNTGELFF.

CDR3 sequence (DNA): TGTGCCAGCAGGTTCCCGGGGGGGTTCTTC. This sequence encodes CASRFPGGFF. The chain combines TRBV5-6 with TRBJ2-1; 7 bases align to TRBD2. Germline loops: CDR1 SGHDT, CDR2 YYEEEE. The J segment lost 15 bases and the V segment lost 5 bases, leaving 5 bases of the junction unmatched. There are 10 residues in the CDR3.